The clone carrying this T cell receptor beta chain was seen a handful of times. Its antigen remains unidentified. This sample was included in a study of beta chain features in type 1 diabetes. Study-level results: Shorter TCRB CDR3s, moderately but significantly so, marked every one of the four CD4+ subsets in Type 1 diabetes patients. The influence of HLA type on TCRB rearrangement stayed undetermined.

Isolation of CD4+ naive, central memory, regulatory and stem cell-like memory cells was achieved by sorting via CD45RO/CCR7/CD25/CD127/CD95/CD27. Of the isolated RNA, all was reverse transcribed, and so the sequenced material was expressed TCRB transcripts. TCRdb keeps only in-frame clones here, not all; method: immunoSEQ multiplex PCR. Here the sample spans 630,000 or so clones, roughly an eighth being singletons. Germline V gene lookup returns CDR1 SQVTM and CDR2 ANQGSEA. The CDR3 has 13 residues. The trim removed 2 bases at V and 3 bases at J, leaving 3 bases unmatched. Sequenced sample: naive CD4+ T cells from blood. The rearrangement uses TRBV29-1 and TRBJ2-7; 8 bases are a match to TRBD1. The sequence derives from a man aged 18 to 35 with type 1 diabetes. The CDR3 nucleotides are TGCAGCGTTGAAATAGGACAGGGCTACGAGCAGTACTTC. It specifies CSVEIGQGYEQYF.